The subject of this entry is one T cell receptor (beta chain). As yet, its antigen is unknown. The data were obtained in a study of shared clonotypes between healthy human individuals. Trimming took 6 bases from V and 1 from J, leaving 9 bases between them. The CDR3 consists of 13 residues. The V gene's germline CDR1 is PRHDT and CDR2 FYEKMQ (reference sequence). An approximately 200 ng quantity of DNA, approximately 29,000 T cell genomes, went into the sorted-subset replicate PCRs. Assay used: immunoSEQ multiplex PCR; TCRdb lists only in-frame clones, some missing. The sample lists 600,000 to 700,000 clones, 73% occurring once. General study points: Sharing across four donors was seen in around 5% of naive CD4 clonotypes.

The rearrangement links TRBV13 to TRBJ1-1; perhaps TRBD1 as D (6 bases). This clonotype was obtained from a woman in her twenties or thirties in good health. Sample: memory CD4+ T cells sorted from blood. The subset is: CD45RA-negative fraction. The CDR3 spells CASRRTANTEAFF. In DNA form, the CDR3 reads TGTGCCAGCAGAAGGACAGCGAACACTGAAGCTTTCTTT.